The 14 T cell receptor beta chains listed next were all sequenced from one sample in a study of blood T cell repertoires in COVID-19. Profiled with immunoSEQ multiplex PCR; TCRdb holds only in-frame clones, not every one. Among roughly 67,000 clones listed, about 82% were seen once. Source material: peripheral blood. The receptor source for this set is a man aged 50-60 years with acute or convalescent COVID-19.

The chain combines TRBV11-2 with TRBJ1-2, with a tentative D call TRBD1 (5 bases). CDR1 and CDR2 from the germline V gene are SGHAT and FQNNGV. The CDR3 contains 15 residues. V was trimmed by 5 bases and J by 0 bases, leaving 13 bases between them. The CDR3 bases are TGTGCCAGCAGCCCCCGACAGTCCCCTAACTATGGCTACACCTTC. Translated, it gives CASSPRQSPNYGYTF.

This chain joins TRBV29-1 and TRBJ1-1; tentatively, D is TRBD1 (5 bases). This CDR3 is built from 16 residues. The V gene lost 5 bases and the J gene lost 5 bases, with 24 bases spanning the gap. CDR1 is SQVTM and CDR2 is ANQGSEA in the germline V gene. The CDR3 DNA sequence: TGCAGCGTTCTTAGGACATTCGGGTCGCTAAAGACTGAAGCTTTCTTT. Its protein product is CSVLRTFGSLKTEAFF.

This clone turned up a few times. Additional DNA sequences in this sample encode the identical CDR3. The chain employs TRBV20-1 and TRBJ2-7; a possible D gene is TRBD1 (5 bases). V was pared by 4 bases and J by 7 bases, with 11 bases between. The germline CDR1 and CDR2 sequences are DFQATT and SNEGSKA (reference sequence). This CDR3 is 11 amino acids long. CDR3 sequence reads: CSATSGFEQYF. For the CDR3, the DNA is TGCAGTGCTACTTCAGGGTTTGAGCAGTACTTC.

J is TRBJ1-5 and V is TRBV6-1; 8 bases map to TRBD1. CDR1 and CDR2 (germline): MNHNS, SASEGT. The length of the CDR3 is 15 residues. V lost 5 bases and J lost 0; bases outside the gene matches: 3. The CDR3 loop reads CASSRQGTSNQPQHF. The CDR3 bases are TGTGCCAGCAGTAGACAGGGGACTAGCAATCAGCCCCAGCATTTT.

This sequence joins TRBV27 and TRBJ1-5; D unclear. Germline assignment: CDR1 MNHEY and CDR2 SMNVEV (reference sequence). Trimming left V 0 bases short and J 6 bases short, with 6 bases between. CDR3 length: 13 amino acids. The chain's CDR3 is CASSLSPFQPQHF. CDR3 nucleotides: TGTGCCAGCAGTTTATCCCCTTTTCAGCCCCAGCATTTT.

The genes are TRBV18 and TRBJ2-2; TRBD1 matches at 8 bases. The CDR3 length is 15 residues. V shed 7 bases and J 2 bases; nucleotides not matched to a gene: 6. Germline CDR1 and CDR2: KGHSH and LQKENI. DNA of the CDR3: TGTGCCAGCTACCGGACAGGGCCAAACACCGGGGAGCTGTTTTTT. Amino acid sequence: CASYRTGPNTGELFF.

The chain joins TRBV7-6 to TRBJ2-1; 15 positions agree with TRBD2. Per the germline V gene, CDR1 is SGHVS and CDR2 is FNYEAQ. The junction had 3 bases not matched to a gene; V was cut back by 5 bases and J by 7 bases. The CDR3 consists of 15 residues. CDR3 region: CASSGTSGRRNEQFF. The CDR3 DNA is TGTGCCAGCAGCGGGACTAGCGGGAGGAGGAATGAGCAGTTCTTC.

The sample holds one count of this clone. The V gene is TRBV19, the J gene TRBJ1-1; TRBD1 aligns across 7 bases. J was trimmed by 1 base and V by 9 bases; bases with no gene match: 8. Germline CDR1 is LNHDA and CDR2 is SQIVND (reference sequence). The length of the CDR3 is 14 residues. CDR3 residues: CASQTGAWNTEAFF. The CDR3 nucleotides read TGTGCCAGCCAAACAGGGGCCTGGAACACTGAAGCTTTCTTT.

This chain links TRBV5-1 with TRBJ1-2; 9 bases line up with TRBD1. Germline loops: CDR1 SGHRS, CDR2 YFSETQ. The CDR3 has 13 amino acids. The V gene end was trimmed by 4 bases and the J gene end by 8 bases; junction bases not matched to a gene: 6. Here the CDR3 reads CASSMRTGVGYTF. The CDR3 region has the DNA TGCGCCAGCAGCATGCGGACAGGGGTCGGCTACACCTTC.

This chain connects TRBV5-4 to TRBJ2-7; 9 nucleotides line up with TRBD2. Germline values: CDR1 SGHNT, CDR2 YYREEE (reference sequence). The CDR3 extends over 16 amino acids. V shed 0 bases, J shed 4 bases, and the junction held 8 bases outside the gene matches. CDR3 sequence reads: CASSLGRAGGLYEQYF. CDR3 nucleotide sequence: TGTGCCAGCAGCTTGGGTAGAGCGGGGGGCTTGTACGAGCAGTACTTC.

The chain recombines TRBV7-9 with TRBJ2-3; TRBD1 matches at 8 bases. The germline CDR1 and CDR2 sequences are SEHNR and FQNEAQ (reference sequence). The CDR3 length is 14 residues. Germline trimming cut 4 bases from V and 4 bases from J; bases unmatched to any gene: 4. The CDR3 sequence: CASSSSGGADTQYF. CDR3 nucleotides: TGTGCCAGCAGCTCTTCAGGGGGCGCAGATACGCAGTATTTT.

The CDR3 DNA reads TGCGCCAGCAGCCAAGATCCCTTGACGACACGGACCGGGGGGAACACCGGGGAGCTGTTTTTT. Translated, it gives CASSQDPLTTRTGGNTGELFF. V and J are TRBV4-1 and TRBJ2-2, with D possibly TRBD2 on 6 matching bases. Germline V lookup: CDR1 MGHRA, CDR2 YSYEKL. The CDR3 length is 21 residues. Trimming pared 0 bases from V and 1 base from J, leaving 24 bases between.

This clone was counted only a few times. The CDR3 spells CASTLSGRNTEAFF. The CDR3, as DNA: TGTGCCAGTACCCTCTCAGGAAGGAACACTGAAGCTTTCTTT. The chain uses TRBV19 and TRBJ1-1; D gene unclear. The CDR3 loop spans 14 amino acids. CDR1 and CDR2 (germline): LNHDA, SQIVND (reference sequence). Between the trimmed V and J ends, which lost 7 bases and 1 base, there was a span of 13 bases.

The gene calls are TRBV6-1 and TRBJ1-5, with TRBD1 as a possible D gene (5 bases). This CDR3 has 17 residues. Looked up from germline, CDR1 is MNHNS and CDR2 is SASEGT. The V gene lost 3 bases and the J gene lost 1 base, with 16 bases spanning the gap. CDR3 residues: CASSEDPVGGSNQPQHF. The CDR3 DNA reads TGTGCCAGCAGTGAGGACCCTGTGGGGGGAAGCAATCAGCCCCAGCATTTT.